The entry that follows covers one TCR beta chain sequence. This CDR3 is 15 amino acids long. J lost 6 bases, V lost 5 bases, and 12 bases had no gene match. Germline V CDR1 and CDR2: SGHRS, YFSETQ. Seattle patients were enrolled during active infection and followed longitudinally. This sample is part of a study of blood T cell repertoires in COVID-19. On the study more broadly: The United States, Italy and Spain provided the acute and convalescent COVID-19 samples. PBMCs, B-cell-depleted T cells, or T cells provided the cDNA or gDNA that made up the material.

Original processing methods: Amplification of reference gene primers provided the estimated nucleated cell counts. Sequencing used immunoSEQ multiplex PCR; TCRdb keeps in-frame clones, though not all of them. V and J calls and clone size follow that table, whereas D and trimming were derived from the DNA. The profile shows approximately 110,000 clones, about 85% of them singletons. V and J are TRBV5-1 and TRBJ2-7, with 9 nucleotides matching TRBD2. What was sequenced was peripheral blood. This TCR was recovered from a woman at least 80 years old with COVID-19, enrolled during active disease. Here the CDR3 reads CASRRKREEGLEQYF. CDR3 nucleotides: TGCGCCAGCAGGCGTAAGCGGGAGGAAGGACTCGAGCAGTACTTC.